This passage covers 18 T cell receptor beta chains from one sample sequenced in a study of shared clonotypes between healthy human individuals. Some clones are missing from TCRdb's copy, which holds only in-frame ones; the method was immunoSEQ multiplex PCR. This table holds fewer than 550,000 clones, approximately 79% found once. The sequenced sample was PBMCs. Receptors originate from a woman aged 35 to 49 in good health. Some clones in this sample may be carry-over from other donors' samples.

The J gene is TRBJ1-3, the V gene TRBV7-9; TRBD1 matches at 8 bases. The germline gives CDR1 SEHNR, CDR2 FQNEAQ (reference sequence). CDR3 size: 15 residues. The V segment lost 6 bases and the J segment 4 bases; nucleotides outside the gene matches: 8. The CDR3, as DNA: TGTGCCAGCAGAACCAGGGGGCTTACGGGAAACACCATATATTTT. It specifies CASRTRGLTGNTIYF.

The J gene is TRBJ1-2, the V gene TRBV19, with D tentatively TRBD1 (5 bases). The CDR3 extends over 12 amino acids. Germline V gives CDR1 LNHDA, CDR2 SQIVND (reference sequence). Trimming cost V 5 bases and J 5 bases, with 9 bases left between them. The chain's CDR3 is CASSSAGYGYTF. Here the CDR3 DNA reads TGTGCCAGTAGTTCGGCAGGGTATGGCTACACCTTC.

The chain joins TRBV19 to TRBJ1-1; D is undetermined. Trimming removed 5 bases from V and 0 bases from J, with 13 bases in between. The CDR3 runs to 15 residues. Germline V lookup: CDR1 LNHDA, CDR2 SQIVND (reference sequence). CDR3 DNA sequence: TGTGCCAGTAGTCCCCGGGGAGATTTGAACACTGAAGCTTTCTTT. It codes for CASSPRGDLNTEAFF.

This clone appeared once. The V and J genes are TRBV7-9 and TRBJ2-5; 8 bases are shared with TRBD2. Trimming took 1 base from V and 2 from J; bases not matched to a gene: 3. The germline CDR1 and CDR2 sequences are SEHNR and FQNEAQ (reference sequence). The CDR3 loop spans 15 amino acids. The DNA of the CDR3 is TGTGCCAGCAGCTTAGGTAGCGGGGATCAAGAGACCCAGTACTTC. As protein: CASSLGSGDQETQYF.

The rearrangement joins TRBV19 to TRBJ2-5; TRBD2 matches at 11 bases. CDR1 is LNHDA, CDR2 SQIVND, per germline (reference sequence). The V gene end was trimmed by 5 bases and the J gene end by 1 base; junction bases not matched to a gene: 3. There are 15 residues in the CDR3. The CDR3 DNA sequence: TGTGCCAGTAGTCAACTAGCGGGAGTCCAAGAGACCCAGTACTTC. Its protein is CASSQLAGVQETQYF.

V usage is TRBV5-1 and J usage is TRBJ2-1, with D hard to call. Trimming cost V 0 bases and J 0 bases, with 7 bases left between them. The germline CDR1 and CDR2 sequences are SGHRS and YFSETQ. The length of the CDR3 is 15 residues. CDR3 sequence: CASSLVVSSYNEQFF. The CDR3 region has the DNA TGCGCCAGCAGCTTGGTGGTGAGCTCCTACAATGAGCAGTTCTTC.

This chain links TRBV30 with TRBJ1-5; TRBD1 agrees at 8 bases. The CDR3 totals 15 residues. Germline values: CDR1 GTSNPN, CDR2 SVGIG (reference sequence). Unmatched junction bases numbered 6, after V lost 3 bases and J lost 2 bases. The CDR3 DNA reads TGTGCCTGGAGAGGGACAGGATGGGGCAATCAGCCCCAGCATTTT. Its protein product is CAWRGTGWGNQPQHF.

The chain has TRBV27 and TRBJ2-1; D ambiguous. Per germline, CDR1 MNHEY and CDR2 SMNVEV (reference sequence). This CDR3 contains 12 residues. Trimming left V 6 bases short and J 8 bases short, with 11 bases between. The CDR3 is CASRRYEDEQFF. The CDR3 DNA is TGTGCCAGCAGAAGGTACGAGGATGAGCAGTTCTTC.

This clone was counted a few times. The chain carries TRBV7-9 and TRBJ1-5, with D perhaps matching TRBD1 (5 bases). This CDR3 is built from 14 residues. V lost 2 bases, J lost 2 bases, and 7 bases lay in between. From germline, CDR1 is SEHNR and CDR2 FQNEAQ (reference sequence). The CDR3 loop is CASSLRGGNQPQHF. The DNA for the CDR3 is TGTGCCAGCAGCTTACGAGGGGGCAATCAGCCCCAGCATTTT.

The V and J genes are TRBV10-2 and TRBJ2-1; D is uncertain. The ends were cut back, 4 bases at V and 4 bases at J, with 11 bases in the middle. CDR3 length equals 14 residues. Germline CDR1 WSHSY, CDR2 SAAADI. The CDR3 protein is CASSAPRPYNEQFF. The CDR3 coding sequence is TGCGCCAGCAGTGCCCCCCGACCTTACAATGAGCAGTTCTTC.

The chain carries TRBV15 and TRBJ2-5; D uncertain. The end of the DNA fits TRBJ2-7 better, so the J call may be wrong. The CDR3 contains 13 residues. CDR1 is LNHNV, CDR2 YYDKDF, per germline (reference sequence). The CDR3 loop is CATSRDHGYEQYF. CDR3 sequence (DNA): TGTGCCACCAGCAGAGATCATGGGTACGAGCAGTACTTC.

The chain joins TRBV11-3 to TRBJ2-7, with D perhaps matching TRBD2 (6 bases). Trimming left V 1 base short and J 7 bases short, with 20 bases between. The germline V gene has CDR1 SGHNT and CDR2 YENEEA. This CDR3 spans 16 amino acids. CDR3 DNA sequence: TGTGCCAGCAGCTTAGGCCGTGGGACGGCTGCGGGGGAGCAGTACTTC. Encoded protein: CASSLGRGTAAGEQYF.

The CDR3 is CASSQEGRGGEQYF. DNA of the CDR3: TGCGCCAGCAGTCAAGAGGGAAGGGGTGGCGAGCAGTACTTC. The J gene is TRBJ2-7, the V gene TRBV23-1, with D perhaps being TRBD1 or TRBD2 (5 bases each). Being an ORF, TRBV23-1 has a function that is uncertain. This CDR3 spans 14 amino acids. The V and J ends lost 2 bases and 6 bases respectively, with 14 bases between them.

The V call is TRBV5-1, the J call TRBJ2-7, with TRBD2 identical over 8 bases. The CDR3 covers 13 residues. Germline V gene lookup returns CDR1 SGHRS and CDR2 YFSETQ. The ends lost 3 bases at V and 6 bases at J; junction bases unmatched: 5. The CDR3 DNA reads as TGCGCCAGCAGCTCGATTACTAGCGGCGAGCAGTACTTC. Amino acids: CASSSITSGEQYF.

This clone appeared a single time. J is TRBJ2-5 and V is TRBV4-1; 12 nucleotides agree with TRBD2. CDR1 and CDR2 (germline): MGHRA, YSYEKL. Losses at the gene ends were 4 bases for V and 10 bases for J; bases not matched to a gene: 4. The CDR3 totals 13 residues. The chain's CDR3 is CASSRTSGTVQYF. The CDR3 nucleotides read TGCGCCAGCAGCCGGACTAGCGGGACGGTCCAGTACTTC.

This clone was seen only a few times. V gene TRBV2 combines with J gene TRBJ1-5, with 8 bases matching TRBD1. The ends lost 7 bases at V and 4 bases at J; junction bases unmatched: 6. CDR3 size: 14 residues. Germline assignment: CDR1 SNHLY and CDR2 FYNNEI. The CDR3 protein is CASIPTGGNQPQHF. The CDR3 DNA reads TGTGCCAGCATACCCACAGGGGGGAATCAGCCCCAGCATTTT.

The V and J genes are TRBV19 and TRBJ2-1; 10 nucleotides match TRBD2. The V segment lost 4 bases and the J segment 3 bases; nucleotides outside the gene matches: 9. The CDR3 length is 17 residues. CDR1 is LNHDA and CDR2 is SQIVND in the germline V gene (reference sequence). CDR3 DNA: TGTGCCAGTAGTACCCCTCCCGGGACTAGCGACTACAATGAGCAGTTCTTC. Translation gives CASSTPPGTSDYNEQFF. The entire variable domain, with the rest obtained from reference TRBV19 and TRBJ2-1, is as follows: DGGITQSPKYLFRKEGQNVTLSCEQNLNHDAMYWYRQDPGQGLRLIYYSQIVNDFQKGDIAEGYSVSREKKESFPLTVTSAQKNPTAFYLCASSTPPGTSDYNEQFFGPGTRLTVL.

The CDR3 is CASSHSPNQPQHF. The CDR3 nucleotides read TGCGCCAGCAGCCACTCTCCTAATCAGCCCCAGCATTTT. This rearrangement joins TRBV4-3 to TRBJ1-5; D remains unclear. The CDR3 extends over 13 amino acids. V was trimmed by 3 bases and J by 4 bases, leaving 7 bases between them. CDR1 LGHNA and CDR2 YSLEER come from the germline V gene.